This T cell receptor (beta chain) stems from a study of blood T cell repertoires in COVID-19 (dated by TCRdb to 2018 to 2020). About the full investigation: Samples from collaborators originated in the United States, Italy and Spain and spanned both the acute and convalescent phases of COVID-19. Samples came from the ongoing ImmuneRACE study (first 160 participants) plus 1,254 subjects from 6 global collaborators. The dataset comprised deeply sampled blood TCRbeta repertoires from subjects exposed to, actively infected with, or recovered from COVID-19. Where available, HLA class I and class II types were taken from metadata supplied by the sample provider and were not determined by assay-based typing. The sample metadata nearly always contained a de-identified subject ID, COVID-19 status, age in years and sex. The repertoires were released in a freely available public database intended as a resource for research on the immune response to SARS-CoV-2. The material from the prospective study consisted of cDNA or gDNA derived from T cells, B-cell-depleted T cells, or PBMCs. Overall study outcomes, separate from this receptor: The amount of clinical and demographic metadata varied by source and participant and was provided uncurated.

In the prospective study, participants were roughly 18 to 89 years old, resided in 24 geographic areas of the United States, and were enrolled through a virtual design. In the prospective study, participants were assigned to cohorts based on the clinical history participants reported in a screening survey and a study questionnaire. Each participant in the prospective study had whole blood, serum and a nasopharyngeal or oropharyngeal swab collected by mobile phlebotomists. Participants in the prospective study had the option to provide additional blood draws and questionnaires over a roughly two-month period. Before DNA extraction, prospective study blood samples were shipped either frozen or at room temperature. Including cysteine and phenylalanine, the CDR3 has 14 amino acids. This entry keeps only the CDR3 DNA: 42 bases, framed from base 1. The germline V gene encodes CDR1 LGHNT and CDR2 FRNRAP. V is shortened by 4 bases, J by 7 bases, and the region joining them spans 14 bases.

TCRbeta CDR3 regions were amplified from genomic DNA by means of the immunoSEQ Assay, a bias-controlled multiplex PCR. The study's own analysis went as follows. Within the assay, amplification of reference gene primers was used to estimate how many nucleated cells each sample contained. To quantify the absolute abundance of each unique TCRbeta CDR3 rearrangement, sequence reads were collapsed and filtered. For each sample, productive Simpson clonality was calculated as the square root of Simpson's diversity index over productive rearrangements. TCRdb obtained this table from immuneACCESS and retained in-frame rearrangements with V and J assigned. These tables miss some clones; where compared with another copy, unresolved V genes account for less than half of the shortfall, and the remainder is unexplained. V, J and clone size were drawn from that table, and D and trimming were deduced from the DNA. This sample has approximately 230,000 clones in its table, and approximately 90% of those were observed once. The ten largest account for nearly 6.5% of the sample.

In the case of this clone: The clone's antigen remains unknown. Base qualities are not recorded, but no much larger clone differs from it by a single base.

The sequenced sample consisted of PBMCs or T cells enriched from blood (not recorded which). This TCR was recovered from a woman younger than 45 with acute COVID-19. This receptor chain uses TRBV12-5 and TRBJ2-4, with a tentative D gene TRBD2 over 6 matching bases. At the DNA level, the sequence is TGTGCTAGTGGTTCCTTTGGACTAATTAACATTCAGTACTTC. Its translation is CASGSFGLINIQYF. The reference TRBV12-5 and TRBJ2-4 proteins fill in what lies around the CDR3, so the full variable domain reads DARVTQTPRHKVTEMGQEVTMRCQPILGHNTVFWYRQTMMQGLELLAYFRNRAPLDDSGMPKDRFSAEMPDATLATLKIQPSEPRDSAVYFCASGSFGLINIQYFGAGTRLSVL.